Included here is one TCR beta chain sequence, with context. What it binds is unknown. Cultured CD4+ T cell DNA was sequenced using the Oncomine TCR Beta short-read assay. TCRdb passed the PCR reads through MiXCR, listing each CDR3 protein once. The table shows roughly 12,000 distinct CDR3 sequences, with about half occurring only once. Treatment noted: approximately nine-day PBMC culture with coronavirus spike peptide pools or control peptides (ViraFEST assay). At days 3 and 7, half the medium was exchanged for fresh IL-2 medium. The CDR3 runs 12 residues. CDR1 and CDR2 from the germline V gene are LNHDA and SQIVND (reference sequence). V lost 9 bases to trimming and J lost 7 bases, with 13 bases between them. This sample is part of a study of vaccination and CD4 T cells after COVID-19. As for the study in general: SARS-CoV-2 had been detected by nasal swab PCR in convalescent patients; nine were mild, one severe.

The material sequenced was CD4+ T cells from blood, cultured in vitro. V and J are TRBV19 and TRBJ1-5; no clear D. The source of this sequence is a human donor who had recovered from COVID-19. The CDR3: CASLGGGQPQHF. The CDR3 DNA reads TGTGCCAGCCTTGGCGGTGGCCAGCCCCAGCATTTT.